Reported below is one T cell receptor (beta chain). Antigen: not known. The CDR3 has 14 amino acids. Trimming pared 5 bases from V and 7 bases from J, leaving 15 bases between. CDR1 is MNHEY and CDR2 is SVGEGT in the germline V gene. Repertoires were generated with immunoSEQ multiplex PCR, while TCRdb's copy carries only in-frame clones and drops some. The table records some 200,000 clones, approximately 94% of them present only once. These data belong to a study of T cell responses to AZD1222 COVID-19 vaccine. General study points: Females made up more of the donors, who were largely white British, and clonal diversity may have come out too low. Spike-specific TCRs gained breadth and depth after people received two AZD1222 doses. With dominance at 160-218 and 743-854, vaccine-associated CD4 TCRs spanned spike.

The sequencing used peripheral blood, collected 28 days after the second dose of the MenACWY control vaccine. The origin of this receptor is an adult who received the MenACWY meningococcal vaccine as a control. The chain couples TRBV6-2 or TRBV6-3 to TRBJ2-1; D call uncertain. The chain's CDR3 is CASSHMAPRNEQFF. The CDR3 DNA reads as TGTGCCAGCAGTCACATGGCCCCTCGGAATGAGCAGTTCTTC.